This T cell receptor (beta chain) originates from a study of blood T cell repertoires in COVID-19. Overall study context: Samples representing acute and convalescent COVID-19 were sourced from the United States, Italy and Spain. In each case, the material was cDNA or gDNA derived from T cells, B-cell-depleted T cells, or PBMCs.

Data came from immunoSEQ multiplex PCR; TCRdb stores just in-frame clones and leaves some out. The sample lists fewer than 200,000 clones; around 85% were seen once. CDR3 length: 13 residues. CDR1 MNHEY and CDR2 SMNVEV come from the germline V gene (reference sequence). The ends lost 6 bases at V and 4 bases at J; junction bases unmatched: 4. The chain uses TRBV27 and TRBJ1-2, with 8 bases identical to TRBD1. Sequencing was performed on peripheral blood. The clonotype originates from a woman aged 55-69 years with acute or convalescent COVID-19. Written as DNA, the CDR3 is TGTGCCAGCAGAACCGGGACAGGCTATGGCTACACCTTC. Amino acids: CASRTGTGYGYTF.